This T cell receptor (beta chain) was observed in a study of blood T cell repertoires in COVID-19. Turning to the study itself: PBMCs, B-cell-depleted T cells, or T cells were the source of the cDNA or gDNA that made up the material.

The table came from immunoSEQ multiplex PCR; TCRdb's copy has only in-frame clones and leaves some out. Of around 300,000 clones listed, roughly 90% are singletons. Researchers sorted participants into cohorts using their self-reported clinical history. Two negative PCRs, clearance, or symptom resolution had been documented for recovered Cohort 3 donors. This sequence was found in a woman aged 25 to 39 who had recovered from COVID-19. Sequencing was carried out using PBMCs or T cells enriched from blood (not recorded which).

In nucleotides, the CDR3 is TGTGCCAGCTCACCACTGGACAGGCGAGCCGAAGATACGCAGTATTTT. Its protein product is CASSPLDRRAEDTQYF. V and J are TRBV18 and TRBJ2-3; TRBD1 matches at 7 bases. The length of the CDR3 is 16 residues. Trimming cost V 1 base and J 5 bases; bases outside gene matches: 9. Germline assignment: CDR1 KGHSH and CDR2 LQKENI.